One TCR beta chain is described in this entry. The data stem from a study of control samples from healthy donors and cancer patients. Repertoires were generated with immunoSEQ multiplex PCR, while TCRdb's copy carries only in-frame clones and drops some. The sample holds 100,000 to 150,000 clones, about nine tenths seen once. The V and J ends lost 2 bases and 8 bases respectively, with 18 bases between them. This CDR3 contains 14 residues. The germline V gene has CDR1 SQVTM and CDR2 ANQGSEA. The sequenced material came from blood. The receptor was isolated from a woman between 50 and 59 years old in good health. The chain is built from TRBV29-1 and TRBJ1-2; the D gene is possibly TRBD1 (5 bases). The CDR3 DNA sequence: TGCAGCGTTGAACCTATAGGGGAGGGCCGGGGCTACACCTTC. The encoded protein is CSVEPIGEGRGYTF. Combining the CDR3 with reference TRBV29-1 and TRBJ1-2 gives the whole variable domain SAVISQKPSRDICQRGTSLTIQCQVDSQVTMMFWYRQQPGQSLTLIATANQGSEATYESGFVIDKFPISRPNLTFSTLTVSNMSPEDSSIYLCSVEPIGEGRGYTFGSGTRLTVV.